This T cell receptor delta chain was profiled in a study of γδ T cells in repeated Plasmodium falciparum infection. The wider study: Age- and gender-matched Australian children served as comparison for malaria-exposed Malian children. Findings and caveats of the study: Waves of new clonotype selection appeared after repeated controlled infections in Vdelta2-negative, largely Vdelta1+, gammadelta T cells.

This clone was detected a few times. Antigen unknown. A single base is all that separates this from a far larger clone, so a read error is likely. At the DNA level, this CDR3 is encoded by other sequences in the same sample as well. This CDR3 has 19 residues. The J segment lost 5 bases and the V segment lost 0 bases, leaving 15 bases of the junction unmatched. The germline gives CDR1 GEAIGNYY, CDR2 EKD. TCRdb used CATT to re-call clones from the multiplex PCR reads. This table holds 75,000 to 95,000 delta-chain clones, 0.85% to 1% found once. Vgamma9/Vdelta2+ and Vdelta2-negative gammadelta T cells were flow-sorted from PBMC for bulk sequencing.

The chain joins TRDV2 to TRDJ1; 12 bases are a match to TRDD3. Assignment of the J gene here rests on matching the DNA to germline, because TCRdb gives none. The material sequenced was gamma-delta T cells from blood. This sequence originates from a pool of human donors (malaria-infected and uninfected, not separated). The CDR3, as DNA: TGTGCCTGTGACACCGAGTACTGGGGGATACACTTGGGCACTGATAAACTCATCTTT. Translated: CACDTEYWGIHLGTDKLIF.